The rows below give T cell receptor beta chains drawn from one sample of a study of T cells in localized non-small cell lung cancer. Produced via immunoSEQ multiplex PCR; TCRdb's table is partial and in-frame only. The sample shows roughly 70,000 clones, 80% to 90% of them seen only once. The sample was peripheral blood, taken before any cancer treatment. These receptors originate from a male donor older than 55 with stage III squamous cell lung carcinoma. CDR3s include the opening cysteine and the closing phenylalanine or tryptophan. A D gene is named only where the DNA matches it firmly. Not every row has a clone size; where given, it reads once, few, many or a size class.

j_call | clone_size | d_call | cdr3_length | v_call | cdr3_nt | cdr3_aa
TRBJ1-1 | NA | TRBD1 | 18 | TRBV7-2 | TGTGCCAGCAGCTTAATAAGGGCAGGGGGTGCGATGAACACTGAAGCTTTCTTT | CASSLIRAGGAMNTEAFF
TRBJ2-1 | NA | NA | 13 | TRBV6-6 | TGTGCCAGCACCCCGGACAGATACAATGAGCAGTTCTTC | CASTPDRYNEQFF
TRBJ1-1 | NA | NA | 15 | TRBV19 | TGTGCCAATAGTATGCGCGGCCTAATGAACACTGAAGCTTTCTTT | CANSMRGLMNTEAFF
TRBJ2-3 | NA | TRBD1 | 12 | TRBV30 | TGTGCCTGGCGAGGGGGCAAAGATACGCAGTATTTT | CAWRGGKDTQYF
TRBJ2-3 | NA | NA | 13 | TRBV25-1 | TGTGCCAGCAGTGAATTCAGCACAGATACGCAGTATTTT | CASSEFSTDTQYF
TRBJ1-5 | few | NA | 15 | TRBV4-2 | TGTGCCAGCAGCCAAGTCGAGGGGGGTGGCCAGCCCCAGCATTTT | CASSQVEGGGQPQHF
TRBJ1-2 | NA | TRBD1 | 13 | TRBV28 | TGTGCCAGCCTCAGGGGGCCTAACTATGGCTACACCTTC | CASLRGPNYGYTF
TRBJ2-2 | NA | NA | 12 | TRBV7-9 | TGTGCCAGCAGCATAGAAACCGGGGAGCTGTTTTTT | CASSIETGELFF
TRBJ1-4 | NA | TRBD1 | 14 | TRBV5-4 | TGTGCCAGCAGCTTGGGACAGGGAAATGAAAAACTGTTTTTT | CASSLGQGNEKLFF
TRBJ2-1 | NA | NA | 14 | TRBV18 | TGTGCCAGCTCACCCCTCGTGGGTCATAATGAGCAGTTCTTC | CASSPLVGHNEQFF
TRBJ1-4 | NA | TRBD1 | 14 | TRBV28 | TGTGCCAGCAGTCGTACAGGGGCTAATGAAAAACTGTTTTTT | CASSRTGANEKLFF
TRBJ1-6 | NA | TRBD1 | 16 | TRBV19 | TGTGCCAGTAGTAACTACGGACAGGCCGATAATTCACCCCTCCACTTT | CASSNYGQADNSPLHF
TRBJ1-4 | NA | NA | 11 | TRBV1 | TGCACCAGCAGCCCCCTGGGAAAACTGTTTTTT | CTSSPLGKLFF
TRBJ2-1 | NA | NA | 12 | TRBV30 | TGTGCCTGGAGCTCAACGAACAATGAGCAGTTCTTC | CAWSSTNNEQFF
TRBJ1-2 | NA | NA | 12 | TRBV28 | TGTGCCAGCAGTTTATTTGACAGCGGCTACACCTTC | CASSLFDSGYTF
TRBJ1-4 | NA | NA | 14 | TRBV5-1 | TGCGCCAGCAGCTTAGAAGGGGGGAGTGAAAAACTGTTTTTT | CASSLEGGSEKLFF
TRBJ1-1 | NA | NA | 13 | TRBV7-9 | TGTGCCAGCAGCCTGCTTGATCGGACTGAAGCTTTCTTT | CASSLLDRTEAFF
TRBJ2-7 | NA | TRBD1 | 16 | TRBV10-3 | TGTGCCATCAGTGAGTCTGGGACAGGGGGCCTCCACGAGCAGTACTTC | CAISESGTGGLHEQYF
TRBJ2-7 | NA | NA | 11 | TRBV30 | TGTGCCTGGAGTTCTAGCCACGAGCAGTACTTC | CAWSSSHEQYF
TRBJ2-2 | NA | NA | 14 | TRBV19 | TGTGCCAGTAGTCCCGGCAGGGAGGCCGGGGAGCTGTTTTTT | CASSPGREAGELFF
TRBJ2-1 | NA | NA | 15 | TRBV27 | TGTGCCAGCAGTTTCAGACAGGACGCGGGGAATGAGCAGTTCTTC | CASSFRQDAGNEQFF
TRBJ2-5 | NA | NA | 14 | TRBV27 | TGTGCCAGCAGTCCATGGGGAACCCAAGAGACCCAGTACTTC | CASSPWGTQETQYF
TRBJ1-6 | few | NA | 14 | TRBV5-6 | TGTGCCAGCAGCTTGGTAGGGAACAATTCACCCCTCCACTTT | CASSLVGNNSPLHF
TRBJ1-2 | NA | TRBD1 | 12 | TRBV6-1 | TGTGCCAGCAGCTATACAGGGGACGGCTACACCTTC | CASSYTGDGYTF
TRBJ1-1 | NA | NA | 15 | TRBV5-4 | TGTGCCAGCAGCTTGCAAACGCAGATGAACACTGAAGCTTTCTTT | CASSLQTQMNTEAFF
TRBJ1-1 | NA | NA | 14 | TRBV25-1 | TGTGCCAGCAGTGACCCAGGGGTGAACACTGAAGCTTTCTTT | CASSDPGVNTEAFF
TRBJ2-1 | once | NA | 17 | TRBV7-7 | TGTGCTAGCAGCTTAGTACCGTCCAGTAGCCCATACAATGAGCAGTTCTTC | CASSLVPSSSPYNEQFF
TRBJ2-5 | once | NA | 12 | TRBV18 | TGTGCCAGCTCACCACCGGTGGAGACCCAGTACTTC | CASSPPVETQYF
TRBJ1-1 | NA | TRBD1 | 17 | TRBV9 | TGTGCCAGCAGCCCTCGACAGGGGGCCCTCGTTGACACTGAAGCTTTCTTT | CASSPRQGALVDTEAFF
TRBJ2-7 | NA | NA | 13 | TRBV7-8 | TGTGCCAGCAGGTCAGCGGGCAGCTACGAGCAGTACTTC | CASRSAGSYEQYF
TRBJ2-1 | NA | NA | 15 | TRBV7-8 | TGTGCCAGCAGCTTGGCGGACCTCTCCTACAATGAGCAGTTCTTC | CASSLADLSYNEQFF
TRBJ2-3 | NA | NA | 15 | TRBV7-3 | TGTGCCAGCAGCTTAAGGGGGGGCCTAGCAGATACGCAGTATTTT | CASSLRGGLADTQYF
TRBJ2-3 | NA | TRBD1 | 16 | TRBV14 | TGTGCCAGCAGCAAATATGGGACAGCGTTAACAGATACGCAGTATTTT | CASSKYGTALTDTQYF
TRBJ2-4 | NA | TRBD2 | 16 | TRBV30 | TGTGCCTGGACCCTAAGCGGGGTACGAGCCAAAAACATTCAGTACTTC | CAWTLSGVRAKNIQYF
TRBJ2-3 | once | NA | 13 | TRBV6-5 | TGTGCCAGCAAGGCAGGGAACACAGATACGCAGTATTTT | CASKAGNTDTQYF
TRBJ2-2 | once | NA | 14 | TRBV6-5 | TGTGCCAGCAGTTCCAACAGGGTTGCCGGGGAGCTGTTTTTT | CASSSNRVAGELFF
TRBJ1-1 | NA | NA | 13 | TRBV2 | TGTGCCAGCAGTGTCTCAATGAACACTGAAGCTTTCTTT | CASSVSMNTEAFF
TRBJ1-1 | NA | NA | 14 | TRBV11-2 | TGTGCCAGCAGCATTACGACAGCGTACACTGAAGCTTTCTTT | CASSITTAYTEAFF
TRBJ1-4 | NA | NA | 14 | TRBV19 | TGTGCCAGTAGTATACTCCTCTGGAGTGAAAAACTGTTTTTT | CASSILLWSEKLFF
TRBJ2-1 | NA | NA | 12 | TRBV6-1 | TGTGCCAGCAGTGAAGATGAAAATGAGCAGTTCTTC | CASSEDENEQFF
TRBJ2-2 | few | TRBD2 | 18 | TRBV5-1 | TGCGCCAGCAGAACCCCGGGACTAGCGGGGGGGAACACCGGGGAGCTGTTTTTT | CASRTPGLAGGNTGELFF
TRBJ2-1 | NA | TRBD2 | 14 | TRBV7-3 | TGTGCCAGCAGGGTAGCGGGGGCCAACAATGAGCAGTTCTTC | CASRVAGANNEQFF
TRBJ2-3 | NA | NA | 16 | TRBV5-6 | TGTGCCAGCAGCTTGCGCTTGGGGCGGGGCACAGATACGCAGTATTTT | CASSLRLGRGTDTQYF
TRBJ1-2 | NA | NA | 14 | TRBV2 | TGTGCCAGCAGTGGGAACAGGGCCGGCGGGGGCTACACCTTC | CASSGNRAGGGYTF